This T cell receptor beta chain was sequenced for a study of blood T cell repertoires in COVID-19. The method was immunoSEQ multiplex PCR; TCRdb's version includes in-frame clones alone and lacks a portion of them. The table includes under 200,000 clones, approximately 80% detected once. From germline, CDR1 is SQVTM and CDR2 ANQGSEA. CDR3 length: 15 amino acids. J lost 4 bases, V lost 5 bases, and 12 bases had no gene match. Participants, about 18 to 90 years old, spanned fewer than 25 US areas. Sample: PBMCs or T cells enriched from blood (not recorded which). The chain couples TRBV29-1 to TRBJ2-5, with 8 bases lining up with TRBD2. This TCR derives from a woman in her fifties or sixties who had recovered from COVID-19. The CDR3 here is CSVKRTGGLGETQYF. In DNA form, the CDR3 reads TGCAGCGTTAAAAGGACGGGGGGGCTAGGAGAGACCCAGTACTTC.